This passage covers 13 T cell receptor beta chains from one sample sequenced in a study of T cell repertoires in cytomegalovirus infection. TCRdb reprocessed the reads with MiXCR, giving one entry per CDR3 protein. This table holds roughly 500,000 distinct CDR3 sequences, 30% to 35% found once. What these receptors recognize is not known. Material: cultured PBMCs, obtained from culture after CMV antigen stimulation. These receptors were obtained from a human donor in good health (CMV status not recorded). Some clones in this sample may be carry-over from other donors' samples.

This clonotype came up once. A clone one base away is much larger, so this may be a read error. For the CDR3, the DNA is TGTGCCAGCAGCCCACCCCCCGGGGGGCTTTTAGCTTTCTTT. This sequence encodes CASSPPPGGLLAFF. This chain connects TRBV7-2 to TRBJ1-1, with a weak D call TRBD1 (6 bases). Germline V CDR1 and CDR2: SGHTA, FQGNSA. Trimming pared 5 bases from V and 10 bases from J, leaving 20 bases between. The CDR3 totals 14 residues.

The chain is built from TRBV28 and TRBJ1-4; D is possibly TRBD1 (6 bases). V lost 8 bases and J 0 bases, leaving 10 bases between the germline ends. This CDR3 spans 14 amino acids. From germline, CDR1 is MDHEN and CDR2 SYDVKM. The CDR3 DNA sequence: TGTGCCAGCGAAGGGGGTGCAACTAATGAAAAACTGTTTTTT. It encodes CASEGGATNEKLFF.

This chain joins TRBV7-8 and TRBJ1-4; D is perhaps TRBD1 (6 bases). The length of the CDR3 is 14 residues. Trimming removed 5 bases from V and 6 bases from J, with 13 bases in between. Per the germline V gene, CDR1 is SGHVS and CDR2 is FQNEAQ. CDR3 bases: TGTGCCAGCAGCCCGGGACATGGGGATGAAAAACTGTTTTTT. This translates into CASSPGHGDEKLFF.

V gene TRBV4-3 combines with J gene TRBJ1-2, with 8 bases that match TRBD1. The CDR3 sequence is 13 residues long. Germline CDR1 and CDR2: LGHNA and YSLEER. With 0 bases clipped from V and 6 bases from J, the junction kept 0 bases outside the gene matches. The CDR3 loop reads CASSQEQGDGYTF. CDR3 nucleotides: TGCGCCAGCAGCCAAGAACAGGGGGATGGCTACACCTTC.

This chain uses TRBV7-2 with TRBJ2-1; no clear D gene. CDR1 and CDR2 from the germline V gene are SGHTA and FQGNSA. The CDR3 length is 12 residues. Trimming took off 5 bases at V and 10 bases at J, with 12 bases between the two ends. The DNA for the CDR3 is TGTGCCAGCAGCCCACTCAGGTTGGAGCAGTTCTTC. It translates to CASSPLRLEQFF.

This clonotype was detected a few times. The gene calls are TRBV7-2 and TRBJ1-2; D not resolved. The germline V and J ends were trimmed by 0 bases and 4 bases, with 9 bases remaining between them. Per the germline V gene, CDR1 is SGHTA and CDR2 is FQGNSA. The CDR3 is 14 amino acids. In DNA form, the CDR3 reads TGTGCCAGCAGCTTAGCGGGAAAGACCTATGGCTACACCTTC. Its translation: CASSLAGKTYGYTF.

This clonotype turned up a few times. The CDR3 DNA is TGTGCCAGCAGCTTAGTCGGCTGGGGGCGCGATCAGCCCCAGCATTTT. It encodes CASSLVGWGRDQPQHF. This chain uses TRBV7-9 with TRBJ1-5; tentative D call: TRBD1 (6 bases). Trimming removed 1 base from V and 5 bases from J, with 15 bases in between. CDR1 is SEHNR and CDR2 is FQNEAQ in the germline V gene (reference sequence). This CDR3 has 16 residues.

This clonotype was observed a handful of times. The genes are TRBV6-2 or TRBV6-3 and TRBJ2-3; 7 bases are shared with TRBD2. CDR1 MNHEY and CDR2 SVGEGT come from the germline V gene. The CDR3 loop spans 18 amino acids. Germline trimming cut 3 bases from V and 1 base from J; bases unmatched to any gene: 13. In DNA, the CDR3 is TGTGCCAGCAGTTATATCCCCACCTCTAGCGGACGCACAGATACGCAGTATTTT. This codes for CASSYIPTSSGRTDTQYF.

CDR3 sequence reads: CASSDRESYEQYF. For the CDR3, the DNA is TGTGCCAGCAGCGACAGGGAGTCCTACGAGCAGTACTTC. This chain links TRBV27 with TRBJ2-7, with 7 bases identical to TRBD1. The length of the CDR3 is 13 residues. With V trimmed by 6 bases and J by 1 base, 3 bases remained unmatched. Germline-derived CDR1 and CDR2 are MNHEY and SMNVEV (reference sequence).

This clonotype was seen at least ten times. The chain employs TRBV12-3 or TRBV12-4 and TRBJ2-3; D is possibly TRBD2 (6 bases). Trimming took 7 bases from V and 0 from J, leaving 26 bases between them. This CDR3 contains 19 residues. Here the CDR3 DNA reads TGTGCCAGCAACCCGGACATCATTCTCCGGGGGACTAGCACAGATACGCAGTATTTT. This translates into CASNPDIILRGTSTDTQYF.

The chain uses TRBV7-2 and TRBJ2-2, with 10 bases matching TRBD1. The CDR3 runs 16 residues. Trimming cost V 5 bases and J 5 bases; bases outside gene matches: 8. Per germline, CDR1 SGHTA and CDR2 FQGNSA. DNA of the CDR3: TGTGCCAGCAGCCCAAACCGGGACAGGGGTACCGGGGAGCTGTTTTTT. Translating gives CASSPNRDRGTGELFF.

The V call is TRBV12-3 or TRBV12-4, the J call TRBJ2-3, with D uncertain. Trimming stripped 6 bases from V and 11 bases from J, with 12 bases between. The CDR3 runs 11 residues. For the CDR3, the DNA is TGTGCCAGCAGGTCCGGGCCGGGGCAGTATTTT. Amino acid sequence: CASRSGPGQYF.

The genes are TRBV3-1 and TRBJ1-6; D gene uncertain. The CDR3 has 16 amino acids. The germline V gene encodes CDR1 LGHDT and CDR2 YNNKEL (reference sequence). Trimming took off 1 base at V and 9 bases at J, with 16 bases between the two ends. CDR3 loop: CASSQASGIGSSPLHF. The CDR3 bases are TGTGCCAGCAGCCAAGCCTCGGGGATTGGGAGTTCACCCCTCCACTTT.